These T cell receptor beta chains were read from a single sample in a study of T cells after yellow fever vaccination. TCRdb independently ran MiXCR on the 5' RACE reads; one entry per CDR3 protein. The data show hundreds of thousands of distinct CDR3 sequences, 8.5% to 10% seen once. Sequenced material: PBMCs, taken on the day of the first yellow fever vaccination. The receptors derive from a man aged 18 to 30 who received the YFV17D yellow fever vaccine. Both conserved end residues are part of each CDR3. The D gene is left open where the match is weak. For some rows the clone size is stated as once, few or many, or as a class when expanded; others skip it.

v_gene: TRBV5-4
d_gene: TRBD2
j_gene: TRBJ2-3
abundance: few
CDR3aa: CASSRPSGGYGTQYF
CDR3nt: TGTGCCAGCAGCCGGCCGAGCGGGGGGTACGGTACGCAGTATTTT

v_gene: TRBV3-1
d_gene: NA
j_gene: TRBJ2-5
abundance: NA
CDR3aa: CASSQEVYGVRETQYF
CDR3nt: TGTGCCAGCAGCCAAGAAGTCTACGGCGTCCGAGAGACCCAGTACTTC

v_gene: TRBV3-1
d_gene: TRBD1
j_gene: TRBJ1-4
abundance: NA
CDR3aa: CASRNRGEKLFF
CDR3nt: TGTGCCAGCAGGAACAGGGGAGAAAAACTGTTTTTT

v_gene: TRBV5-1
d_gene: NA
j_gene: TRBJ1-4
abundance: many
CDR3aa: CASSTQGATNEKLFF
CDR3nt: TGCGCCAGCAGCACGCAGGGTGCAACTAATGAAAAACTGTTTTTT

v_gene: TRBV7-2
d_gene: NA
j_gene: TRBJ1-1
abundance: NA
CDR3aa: CASSLRILTEAFF
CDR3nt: TGTGCCAGCAGCTTGAGGATTCTAACTGAAGCTTTCTTT

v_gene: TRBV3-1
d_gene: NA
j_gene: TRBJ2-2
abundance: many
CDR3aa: CASSQTPGAGRDTGELFF
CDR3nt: TGTGCCAGCAGCCAAACCCCAGGTGCAGGGCGGGACACCGGGGAGCTGTTTTTT

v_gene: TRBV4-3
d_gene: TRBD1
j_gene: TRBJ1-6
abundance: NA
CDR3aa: CASKGRTGENSPLHF
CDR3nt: TGCGCCAGCAAGGGGAGGACAGGGGAGAATTCACCCCTCCACTTT

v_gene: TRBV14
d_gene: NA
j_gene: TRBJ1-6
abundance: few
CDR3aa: CASSREGRYYNSPLHF
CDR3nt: TGTGCCAGCAGCCGAGAGGGCAGATACTATAATTCACCCCTCCACTTT

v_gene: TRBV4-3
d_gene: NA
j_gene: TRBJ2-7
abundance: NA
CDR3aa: CASSQVGEGTYEQYF
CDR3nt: TGCGCCAGCAGCCAAGTGGGTGAAGGGACCTACGAGCAGTACTTC

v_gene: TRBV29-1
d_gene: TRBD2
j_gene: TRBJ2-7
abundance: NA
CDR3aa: CSVEPAAGGHQYF
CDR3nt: TGCAGCGTTGAACCAGCTGCGGGGGGGCATCAGTACTTC

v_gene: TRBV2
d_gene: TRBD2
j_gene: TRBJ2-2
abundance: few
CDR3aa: CASMSRGGTGELFF
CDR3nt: TGTGCCAGCATGTCGCGGGGGGGCACCGGGGAGCTGTTTTTT

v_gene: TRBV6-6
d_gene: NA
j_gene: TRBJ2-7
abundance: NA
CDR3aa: CASTRWGNEQYF
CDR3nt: TGTGCCAGCACTAGATGGGGGAACGAGCAGTACTTC

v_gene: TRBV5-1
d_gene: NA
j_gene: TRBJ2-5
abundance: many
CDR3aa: CASSFSEETQYF
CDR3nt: TGCGCCAGCAGCTTTTCGGAAGAGACCCAGTACTTC

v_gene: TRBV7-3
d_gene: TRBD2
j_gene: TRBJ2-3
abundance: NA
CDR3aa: CASSPSSGGAPDTQYF
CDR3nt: TGTGCCAGCAGCCCGTCTAGCGGGGGGGCCCCAGATACGCAGTATTTT

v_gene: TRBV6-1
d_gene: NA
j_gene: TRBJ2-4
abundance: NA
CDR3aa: CASPPLGGATLAKNIQYF
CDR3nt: TGTGCCAGCCCTCCTTTGGGTGGCGCCACCTTAGCCAAAAACATTCAGTACTTC

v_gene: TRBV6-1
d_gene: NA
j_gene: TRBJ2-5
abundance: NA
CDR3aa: CASSENRETQYF
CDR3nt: TGTGCCAGCAGTGAAAACCGGGAGACCCAGTACTTC

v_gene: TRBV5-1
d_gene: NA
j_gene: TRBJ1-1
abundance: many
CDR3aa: CASSPLEQRGNTEAFF
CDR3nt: TGCGCCAGCAGCCCCTTAGAGCAGCGGGGGAACACTGAAGCTTTCTTT

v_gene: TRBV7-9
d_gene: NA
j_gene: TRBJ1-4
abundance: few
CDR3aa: CASSCRHANEKLFF
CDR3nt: TGTGCCAGCAGCTGTCGACATGCTAATGAAAAACTGTTTTTT

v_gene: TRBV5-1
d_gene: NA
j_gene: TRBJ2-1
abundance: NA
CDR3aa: CASSLEGRVIYNEQFF
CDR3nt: TGCGCCAGCAGCCTGGAGGGCAGAGTAATATACAATGAGCAGTTCTTC

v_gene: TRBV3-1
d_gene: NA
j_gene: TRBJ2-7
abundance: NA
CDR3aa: CASSQSEGAGEQYF
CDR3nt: TGTGCCAGCAGCCAGTCCGAGGGGGCGGGGGAGCAGTACTTC

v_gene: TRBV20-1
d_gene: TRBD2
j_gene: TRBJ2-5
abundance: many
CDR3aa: CSARGRLAIETQYF
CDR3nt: TGCAGTGCTAGAGGGAGACTAGCCATAGAGACCCAGTACTTC

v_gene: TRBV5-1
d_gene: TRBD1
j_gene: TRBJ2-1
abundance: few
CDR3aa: CASTLTGQNEQFF
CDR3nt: TGCGCCAGCACCTTGACAGGGCAAAATGAGCAGTTCTTC

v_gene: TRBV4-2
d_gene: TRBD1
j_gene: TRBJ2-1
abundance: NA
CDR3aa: CASSRPGQGIFF
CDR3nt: TGTGCCAGCAGCCGTCCGGGACAGGGTATTTTCTTC

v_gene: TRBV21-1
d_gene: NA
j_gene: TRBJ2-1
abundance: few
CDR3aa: CASSKGVRDARYNEQFF
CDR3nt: TGTGCCAGCAGCAAAGGAGTACGAGACGCCCGCTACAATGAGCAGTTCTTC

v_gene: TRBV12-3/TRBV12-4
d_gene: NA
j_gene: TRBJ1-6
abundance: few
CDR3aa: CASSTQGRNSPLHF
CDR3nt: TGTGCCAGCAGTACTCAGGGTAGGAATTCACCCCTCCACTTT

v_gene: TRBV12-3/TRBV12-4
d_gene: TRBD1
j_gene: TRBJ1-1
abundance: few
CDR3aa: CASSLDRGPSEAFF
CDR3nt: TGTGCCAGCAGTTTAGACAGGGGGCCGTCTGAAGCTTTCTTT

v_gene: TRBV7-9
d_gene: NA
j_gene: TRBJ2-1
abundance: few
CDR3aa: CASSVSGGDSQFF
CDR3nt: TGTGCCAGCAGTGTTTCAGGCGGGGACTCGCAGTTCTTC

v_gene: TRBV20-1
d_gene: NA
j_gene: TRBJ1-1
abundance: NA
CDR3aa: CSARGPENTEAFF
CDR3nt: TGCAGTGCTAGAGGCCCGGAGAACACTGAAGCTTTCTTT

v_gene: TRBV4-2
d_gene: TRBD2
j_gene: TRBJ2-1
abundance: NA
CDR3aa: CASSQGASGNNEQFF
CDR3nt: TGTGCCAGCAGCCAAGGGGCTAGCGGGAACAATGAGCAGTTCTTC

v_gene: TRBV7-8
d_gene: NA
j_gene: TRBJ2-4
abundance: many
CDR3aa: CASSLGRRDGNIQYF
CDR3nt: TGTGCCAGCAGCTTAGGTAGGCGAGACGGGAACATTCAGTACTTC

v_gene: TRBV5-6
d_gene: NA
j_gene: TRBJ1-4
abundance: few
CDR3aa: CASSLQATNEKLFF
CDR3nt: TGTGCCAGCAGCTTACAGGCAACTAATGAAAAACTGTTTTTT

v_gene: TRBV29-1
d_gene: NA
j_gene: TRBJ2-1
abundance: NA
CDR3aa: CSVALAEGAYNEQFF
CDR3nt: TGCAGCGTCGCGTTAGCCGAGGGGGCCTACAATGAGCAGTTCTTC

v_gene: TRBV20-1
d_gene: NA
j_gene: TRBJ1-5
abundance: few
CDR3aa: CSARGAGGPQPQHF
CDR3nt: TGCAGTGCTAGAGGCGCTGGGGGTCCCCAGCCCCAGCATTTT

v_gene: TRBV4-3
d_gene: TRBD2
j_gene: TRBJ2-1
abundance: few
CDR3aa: CASSQAGGLAEQFF
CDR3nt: TGCGCCAGCAGCCAGGCGGGGGGTCTGGCGGAGCAGTTCTTC

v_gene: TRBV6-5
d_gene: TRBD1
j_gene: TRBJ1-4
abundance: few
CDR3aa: CASSYSGTGVEKLFF
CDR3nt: TGTGCCAGCAGTTACTCAGGGACAGGGGTCGAAAAACTGTTTTTT

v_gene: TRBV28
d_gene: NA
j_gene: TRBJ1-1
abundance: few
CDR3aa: CASSPRREENTEAFF
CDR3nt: TGTGCCAGCAGTCCCCGCCGGGAGGAGAACACTGAAGCTTTCTTT

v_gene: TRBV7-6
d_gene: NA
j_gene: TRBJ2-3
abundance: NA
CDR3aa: CASSLAPEVVTDTQYF
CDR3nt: TGTGCCAGCAGCTTAGCGCCGGAGGTAGTAACAGATACGCAGTATTTT

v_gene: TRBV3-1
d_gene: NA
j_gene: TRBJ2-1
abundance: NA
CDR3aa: CASSQTRRRSNEQFF
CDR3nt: TGTGCCAGCAGCCAAACTCGACGGAGATCTAATGAGCAGTTCTTC

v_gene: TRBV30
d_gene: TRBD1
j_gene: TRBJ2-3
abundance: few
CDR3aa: CAWSLTGNTDTQYF
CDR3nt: TGTGCCTGGAGTTTGACAGGGAACACAGATACGCAGTATTTT

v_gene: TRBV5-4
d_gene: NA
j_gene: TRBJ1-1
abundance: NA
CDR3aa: CAGAFGGGIRDTEAFF
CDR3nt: TGTGCCGGGGCCTTTGGGGGGGGCATTAGGGACACTGAAGCTTTCTTT

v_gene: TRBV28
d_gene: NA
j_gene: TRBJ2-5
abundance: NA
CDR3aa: CASHDLGETQYF
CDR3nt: TGTGCCAGCCATGATTTGGGGGAGACCCAGTACTTC

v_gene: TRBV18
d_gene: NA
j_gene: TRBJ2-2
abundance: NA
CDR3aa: CASSPSSGLTGELFF
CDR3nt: TGTGCCAGCTCACCAAGTTCCGGCCTTACCGGGGAGCTGTTTTTT

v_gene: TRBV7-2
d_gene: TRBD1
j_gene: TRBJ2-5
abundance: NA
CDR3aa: CASSGGTGRETQYF
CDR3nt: TGTGCCAGCAGTGGCGGGACAGGGCGAGAGACCCAGTACTTC

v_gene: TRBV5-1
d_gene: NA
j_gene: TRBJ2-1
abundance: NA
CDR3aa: CASGQQVSSSYNEQFF
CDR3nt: TGCGCCAGCGGACAACAGGTTTCTAGCTCCTACAATGAGCAGTTCTTC

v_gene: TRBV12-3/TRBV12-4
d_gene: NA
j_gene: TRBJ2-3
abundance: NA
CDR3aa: CASSFPSSGTDTQYF
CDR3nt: TGTGCCAGCAGTTTCCCCTCTAGCGGCACAGATACGCAGTATTTT

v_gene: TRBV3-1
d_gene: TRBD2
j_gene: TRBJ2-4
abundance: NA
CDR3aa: CASSRDRREGIQYF
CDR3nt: TGTGCCAGCAGCCGGGACCGCCGGGAGGGAATTCAGTACTTC

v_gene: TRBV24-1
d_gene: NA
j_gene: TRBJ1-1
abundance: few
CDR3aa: CATSATGNTEAFF
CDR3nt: TGTGCCACCAGTGCAACAGGGAACACTGAAGCTTTCTTT